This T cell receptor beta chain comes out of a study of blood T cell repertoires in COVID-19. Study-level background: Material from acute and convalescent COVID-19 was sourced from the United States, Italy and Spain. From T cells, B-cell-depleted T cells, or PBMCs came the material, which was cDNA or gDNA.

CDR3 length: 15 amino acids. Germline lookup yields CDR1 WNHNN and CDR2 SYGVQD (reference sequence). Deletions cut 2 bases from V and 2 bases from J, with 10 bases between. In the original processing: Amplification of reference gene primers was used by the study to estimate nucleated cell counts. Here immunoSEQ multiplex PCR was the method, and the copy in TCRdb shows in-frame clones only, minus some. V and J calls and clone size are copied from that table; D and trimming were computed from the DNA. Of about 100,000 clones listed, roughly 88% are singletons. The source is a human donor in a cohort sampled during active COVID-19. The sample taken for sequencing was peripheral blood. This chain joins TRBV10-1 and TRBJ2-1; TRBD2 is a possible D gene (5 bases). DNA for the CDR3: TGCGCCAGCAGTGAGGACGGGATGGCCTACAATGAGCAGTTCTTC. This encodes CASSEDGMAYNEQFF.